This T cell receptor beta chain emerged from a study of T cells in localized non-small cell lung cancer. The repertoire was sequenced with immunoSEQ multiplex PCR; TCRdb's copy has only in-frame clones and lacks some. This repertoire shows some 72,000 clones, around four fifths found once; its top ten account for 2.8%. Study conclusions and caveats: In adjacent lung appeared a median approximately 57 of the top 100 tumor clones.

With regard to this clone: Antigen specificity is unknown.

With 4 bases removed from V and 0 bases from J, the gap between germline ends came to 10 bases. The CDR3 sequence is 15 residues long. Germline loops: CDR1 KGHSH, CDR2 LQKENI. Source: peripheral blood, taken before any cancer treatment. This TCR came from a man aged 40 to 70 with stage I lung adenocarcinoma. V and J are TRBV18 and TRBJ1-3; the D is unclear. The chain's CDR3 is CASSRPGASGNTIYF. CDR3 coding DNA: TGTGCCAGCTCACGGCCGGGTGCCTCTGGAAACACCATATATTTT.